This T cell receptor beta chain originates from a study of T cell responses to AZD1222 COVID-19 vaccine. As for the study in general: Pooling was applied to second doses at about 4 or about 12 weeks. Study-level findings and limits: Clonal diversity may have been underestimated, and the donors were mostly white British, with more females than males. Every sample of the repertoires postdated the peak T cell response. The study found vaccine-associated CD4 TCRs spanning spike, dominant at 160-218 and 743-854.

Per the germline V gene, CDR1 is MNHNS and CDR2 is SASEGT. Trimming took off 3 bases at V and 4 bases at J, with 12 bases between the two ends. CDR3 size: 15 residues. This clone has a single count. Its cognate antigen is unknown. Here immunoSEQ multiplex PCR was the method, and the copy in TCRdb shows in-frame clones only, minus some. The repertoire holds 95,000 to 150,000 clones, around 92% seen once, with 11% to 15% in the top ten. This chain links TRBV6-1 with TRBJ1-4, with D possibly matching TRBD1 (6 bases). The sequenced sample was peripheral blood, obtained on day 0 of AZD1222 vaccination. The TCR was taken from an adult in good health. DNA of the CDR3: TGTGCCAGCAGTGATAGTGAGGGGGTTAATGAAAAACTGTTTTTT. Its translation is CASSDSEGVNEKLFF.